The clone carrying this T cell receptor beta chain came up a few times. What it binds is not known. This sample was included in a study of CD8 T cells in ankylosing spondylitis. Using quantitative 5'-RACE with molecular barcodes, the authors made TCR beta libraries. TCRdb re-analysed the 5' RACE reads in MiXCR, keeping a single row per CDR3 protein. The sample includes some 200,000 distinct CDR3 sequences, around 24% of them seen just once. Study-level findings and limits: Reportedly, disease-linked clones are significantly enriched in ankylosing spondylitis patients' matched synovial fluid. A number of the motif variants had already been described in reactive arthritis synovial fluid and blood.

Material for sequencing was blood, either unsorted or a sorted T cell fraction (not recorded which). The receptor comes from a male donor with ankylosing spondylitis or in good health (not recorded which).

The CDR3 DNA is TGTGCCATCAGTTCACTAGCGGGAGACTACAATGAGCAGTTCTTC. Amino acid sequence: CAISSLAGDYNEQFF. The V gene is TRBV10-3, the J gene TRBJ2-1; TRBD2 matches 11 bases. The CDR3 spans 15 residues. Germline CDR1 reads ENHRY; CDR2 reads SYGVKD. The V gene end was trimmed by 5 bases and the J gene end by 3 bases; junction bases not matched to a gene: 3.